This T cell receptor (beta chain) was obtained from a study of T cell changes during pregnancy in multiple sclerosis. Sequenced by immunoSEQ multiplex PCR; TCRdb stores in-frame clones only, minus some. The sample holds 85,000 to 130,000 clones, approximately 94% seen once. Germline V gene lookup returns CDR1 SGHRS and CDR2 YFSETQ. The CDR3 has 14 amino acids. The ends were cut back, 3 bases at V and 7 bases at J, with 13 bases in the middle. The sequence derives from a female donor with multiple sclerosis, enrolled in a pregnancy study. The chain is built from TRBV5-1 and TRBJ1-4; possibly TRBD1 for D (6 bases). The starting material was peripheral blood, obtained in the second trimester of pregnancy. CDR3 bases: TGCGCCAGCAGCTGGGAGGGGGGCAGTGAAAAACTGTTTTTT. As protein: CASSWEGGSEKLFF. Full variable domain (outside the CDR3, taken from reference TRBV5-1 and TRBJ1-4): KAGVTQTPRYLIKTRGQQVTLSCSPISGHRSVSWYQQTPGQGLQFLFEYFSETQRNKGNFPGRFSGRQFSNSRSEMNVSTLELGDSALYLCASSWEGGSEKLFFGSGTQLSVL.